This T cell receptor (beta chain) is drawn from a study of blood T cell repertoires in COVID-19. Study in general: Both acute and convalescent COVID-19 samples were obtained from the United States, Italy and Spain. PBMCs, B-cell-depleted T cells, or T cells provided the cDNA or gDNA that made up the material.

This CDR3 has 17 amino acids. The germline V gene has CDR1 SGHNT and CDR2 YYREEE (reference sequence). V was pared by 0 bases and J by 8 bases, with 12 bases of the junction left unmatched. In the original workflow: Cell counts per sample came from amplifying reference gene primers. Only in-frame clones appear in the TCRdb table, and some are missing; sequencing was by immunoSEQ multiplex PCR. V and J calls and clone size are copied from that table; D and trimming were computed from the DNA. Here the sample spans 75,000 to 95,000 clones, around four fifths being singletons. The source material was peripheral blood. The chain joins TRBV5-4 to TRBJ1-4, with TRBD1 matching 8 bases. This TCR derives from a middle-aged man with acute or convalescent COVID-19. This CDR3 is CASSLGQGAELREKLFF. The CDR3 coding sequence is TGTGCCAGCAGCTTGGGGCAGGGGGCTGAACTGAGGGAAAAACTGTTTTTT.